This is a list of T cell receptor beta chains from one sample in a study of OX40 agonist ivuxolimab in advanced cancers. Clones were read by immunoSEQ multiplex PCR, and TCRdb kept only the in-frame ones, dropping some. The profile covers around 67,000 clones, with roughly nine tenths appearing a single time and approximately 1.4% taken by the ten largest. The starting material was CD4+ or CD8+ T cells sorted from blood, obtained in a trial of the OX40 agonist ivuxolimab. Receptors originate from an adult with an advanced solid tumor such as melanoma, head and neck, liver or kidney cancer. CDR3s include the opening cysteine and the closing phenylalanine or tryptophan. A D gene is named only where the DNA matches it firmly. Rows may omit the clone size; those that give it use once, few, many or a size class.

j_call | v_call | cdr3_length | clone_size | d_call | cdr3_nt | cdr3_aa
TRBJ2-2 | TRBV29-1 | 10 | . | . | TGCAGCGTTGTGGCCGGGGAGCTGTTTTTT | CSVVAGELFF
TRBJ1-2 | TRBV29-1 | 14 | . | TRBD1 | TGCAGCGTTGAGGCCCAGGGGGGAGACTATGGCTACACCTTC | CSVEAQGGDYGYTF
TRBJ2-5 | TRBV7-9 | 15 | . | TRBD1 | TGTGCCAGCAGCGGTGGATCAGGGGGCTTCGAGACCCAGTACTTC | CASSGGSGGFETQYF
TRBJ1-2 | TRBV28 | 14 | . | TRBD1 | TGTGCCAGCAGTCAACCTCGGGACAGGGATGGCTACACCTTC | CASSQPRDRDGYTF
TRBJ1-4 | TRBV28 | 12 | . | . | TGTGCCAGCAATGGAGGTGGGGAAAAACTGTTTTTT | CASNGGGEKLFF
TRBJ1-1 | TRBV19 | 13 | . | TRBD1 | TGTGCCAGTAGCCTGGGACAGGGCACTGAAGCTTTCTTT | CASSLGQGTEAFF
TRBJ2-2 | TRBV5-1 | 16 | . | . | TGCGCCAGCAGCTTGCAGGGCGTCGGTGGCACCGGGGAGCTGTTTTTT | CASSLQGVGGTGELFF
TRBJ2-7 | TRBV27 | 15 | . | TRBD1 | TGTGCCAGCAGTTCTTCCGGGACAGGGTCCTACGAGCAGTACTTC | CASSSSGTGSYEQYF
TRBJ1-1 | TRBV28 | 15 | . | TRBD1 | TGTGCCAGCAGGGCCGGGACAGGGGTTAACACTGAAGCTTTCTTT | CASRAGTGVNTEAFF
TRBJ2-1 | TRBV30 | 14 | . | . | TGTGCCTGGCTTAGTGGGGGAGGGGGCAATGAGCAGTTCTTC | CAWLSGGGGNEQFF
TRBJ1-2 | TRBV28 | 15 | . | TRBD1 | TGTGCCAGCAGTCGATTACAGGGGAGCGTCTATGGCTACACCTTC | CASSRLQGSVYGYTF
TRBJ1-3 | TRBV9 | 16 | . | . | TGTGCCAGCAGCGTAGGGACTCCCAGCTCTGGAAACACCATATATTTT | CASSVGTPSSGNTIYF
TRBJ2-6 | TRBV5-1 | 16 | . | . | TGCGCCAGCAGCTTGGCCCTGGTGGGGGGGGCCAACGTCCTGACTTTC | CASSLALVGGANVLTF
TRBJ2-2 | TRBV4-3 | 15 | . | . | TGCGCCAGCTCCTTAGGGTGGCAGAACACCGGGGAGCTGTTTTTT | CASSLGWQNTGELFF
TRBJ2-7 | TRBV14 | 17 | . | TRBD1 | TGTGCCAGCAGCCATAACCGGGACAGAATCTCGTCCTACGAGCAGTACTTC | CASSHNRDRISSYEQYF
TRBJ2-7 | TRBV6-5 | 14 | . | . | TGTGCCAGCAGTTACAGGCAGGGACCCTACGAGCAGTACTTC | CASSYRQGPYEQYF
TRBJ2-7 | TRBV19 | 14 | . | TRBD2 | TGTGCCAGTAGTAATAGCGGGGGGGCTCGCGAGCAGTACTTC | CASSNSGGAREQYF
TRBJ1-1 | TRBV19 | 13 | few | . | TGTGCCAGTACCCATGCAGGTAGCACTGAAGCTTTCTTT | CASTHAGSTEAFF
TRBJ1-1 | TRBV18 | 14 | . | . | TGTGCCAGCTCACCCCGGGACGGAAACACTGAAGCTTTCTTT | CASSPRDGNTEAFF
TRBJ1-1 | TRBV6-1 | 14 | . | TRBD1 | TGTGCCAGCAGTGCCCGGACAGGGCGGGCTGAAGCTTTCTTT | CASSARTGRAEAFF
TRBJ2-2 | TRBV15 | 15 | . | . | TGTGCCACCAGCAGGTTCCGGGGCGACACCGGGGAGCTGTTTTTT | CATSRFRGDTGELFF
TRBJ2-3 | TRBV11-3 | 14 | . | TRBD2 | TGTGCCAGCAGCTTAACGACTAGCGGGAGAGGGCAGTATTTT | CASSLTTSGRGQYF
TRBJ2-5 | TRBV9 | 16 | . | . | TGTGCCAGCAGCCTCCTGGAGGGGGGAAGTCTGGAGACCCAGTACTTC | CASSLLEGGSLETQYF
TRBJ2-7 | TRBV5-4 | 15 | . | . | TGTGCCAGCAGCCGGTCTTCTCTCAGGGAATACGAGCAGTACTTC | CASSRSSLREYEQYF
TRBJ2-7 | TRBV5-6 | 18 | . | TRBD2 | TGTGCCAGCAGCTTGGGGGCTGACCCGAGCGGGAGCTCCTACGAGCAGTACTTC | CASSLGADPSGSSYEQYF
TRBJ2-4 | TRBV5-1 | 14 | . | TRBD1 | TGCGCCAGCACGCCGGGACAGGGCGATACTCCCCAGTACTTC | CASTPGQGDTPQYF
TRBJ2-2 | TRBV5-4 | 14 | . | . | TGTGCCAGCAGCTTGAGTAGGGCTACCGGGGAGCTGTTTTTT | CASSLSRATGELFF
TRBJ2-3 | TRBV18 | 17 | . | TRBD2 | TGTGCCAGCTCACCAACGACTAGCGGGACAGGCACAGATGCGCAGTATTTT | CASSPTTSGTGTDAQYF
TRBJ2-7 | TRBV5-4 | 16 | . | . | TGTGCCAGCAGCGAGGGTTGGAGGGGAAGCTCCTACGAGCAGTACTTC | CASSEGWRGSSYEQYF
TRBJ1-5 | TRBV5-1 | 16 | . | . | TGCGCCAGCAGTCCTGGGGTAGGAAATAGCAATCAGCCCCAGCATTTT | CASSPGVGNSNQPQHF
TRBJ1-1 | TRBV20-1 | 11 | . | . | TGCAGTGCTATAAGGGGACATGAAGCTTTCTTT | CSAIRGHEAFF
TRBJ2-3 | TRBV30 | 14 | . | . | TGTGCCTGGAGTGTAAAAGCTGCCGGAGATACGCAGTATTTT | CAWSVKAAGDTQYF
TRBJ2-7 | TRBV5-1 | 13 | . | . | TGCGCCAGCAGCTTGGGACCGCTCTACGAGCAGTACTTC | CASSLGPLYEQYF
TRBJ2-7 | TRBV27 | 13 | . | . | TGTGCCAGCAGTTTATACGGACCCTACGAGCAGTACTTC | CASSLYGPYEQYF
TRBJ2-7 | TRBV27 | 18 | . | . | TGTGCCAGCAGTTTAAGGCTTCCCTGGCAGGGTCTAATCTACGAGCAGTACTTC | CASSLRLPWQGLIYEQYF
TRBJ2-7 | TRBV28 | 14 | . | . | TGTGCCAGCAGTTTAGGAATAGAATCCTACGAGCAGTACTTC | CASSLGIESYEQYF
TRBJ1-4 | TRBV5-1 | 14 | . | TRBD1 | TGCGCCAGCAGCACCGGACAGGGTAATGAAAAACTGTTTTTT | CASSTGQGNEKLFF
TRBJ2-3 | TRBV30 | 13 | . | . | TGTGCCTGGAGTGAGGGGTCCACAGATACGCAGTATTTT | CAWSEGSTDTQYF
TRBJ1-2 | TRBV5-6 | 12 | few | . | TGTGCCAGCAGCTTCGCGGAATATGGCTACACCTTC | CASSFAEYGYTF
TRBJ2-7 | TRBV7-2 | 15 | . | . | TGTGCCAGCAGCTCCCGCGGAGGGGGCGCGTACGAGCAGTACTTC | CASSSRGGGAYEQYF
TRBJ1-1 | TRBV6-9 | 13 | . | . | TGTGCCAGCAACATCCAGGGGAGCACTGAAGCTTTCTTT | CASNIQGSTEAFF
TRBJ2-1 | TRBV5-4 | 15 | . | . | TGTGCCAGCAGCCGGGGTGCGGGATCGAGCAATGAGCAGTTCTTC | CASSRGAGSSNEQFF
TRBJ2-7 | TRBV7-3 | 13 | . | . | TGTGCCAGCAGCTTACGCAGGGACTACGAGCAGTACTTC | CASSLRRDYEQYF
TRBJ2-1 | TRBV7-8 | 18 | . | . | TGTGCCAGCAGCTTAGATTCCGCTAGAATGAACTCCTACAATGAGCAGTTCTTC | CASSLDSARMNSYNEQFF
TRBJ2-2 | TRBV5-7 | 14 | . | . | TGTGCCAGCAGCTTGGCGCCGGCTACCGGGGAGCTGTTTTTT | CASSLAPATGELFF
TRBJ2-7 | TRBV27 | 16 | . | TRBD2 | TGTGCCAGCAGTTTTTACGGTGGGGAGGGATCCTACGAGCAGTACTTC | CASSFYGGEGSYEQYF
TRBJ2-1 | TRBV7-3 | 15 | . | . | TGTGCCAGCAGCCCATTACCCAATAGGGAGTTCCAGCAGTTCTTC | CASSPLPNREFQQFF
TRBJ2-5 | TRBV19 | 15 | . | TRBD2 | TGTGCCAGTAGTAGACTAGCGGGGGTCCAAGAGACCCAGTACTTC | CASSRLAGVQETQYF
TRBJ1-6 | TRBV28 | 18 | . | TRBD1 | TGTGCCAGCAGTCCCCGAGGACAGGGGCTCGAAGGGAATTCACCCCTCCACTTT | CASSPRGQGLEGNSPLHF
TRBJ1-5 | TRBV5-6 | 16 | . | . | TGTGCCAGCAGCTTGAGAGGAGGATCCCTCAATCAGCCCCAGCATTTT | CASSLRGGSLNQPQHF
TRBJ1-2 | TRBV4-1 | 16 | . | TRBD1 | TGCGCCAGCAGCCAAGGGGGGGAACAGGGGAACTATGGCTACACCTTC | CASSQGGEQGNYGYTF
TRBJ2-7 | TRBV6-5 | 15 | . | . | TGTGCCAGCAGTTACTCGAGTGGGAGGACCTACGAGCAGTACTTC | CASSYSSGRTYEQYF
TRBJ2-7 | TRBV7-9 | 15 | . | TRBD2 | TGTGCCAGCACCTTGAGACTAGCGGGAACTTACGAGCAGTACTTC | CASTLRLAGTYEQYF
TRBJ1-3 | TRBV19 | 14 | . | . | TGTGCCAGTAGTCCTCACACCTCTGGAAACACCATATATTTT | CASSPHTSGNTIYF
TRBJ1-1 | TRBV27 | 15 | once | TRBD1 | TGTGCCAGCAGTGAGGCAAGGGGGCGTAGCACTGAAGCTTTCTTT | CASSEARGRSTEAFF